This TCR beta chain was sequenced for a study of blood T cell repertoires in COVID-19. This CDR3 comprises 11 residues. This clone came up a few times. In the original analysis: For nucleated cells, counts were estimated from reference gene primer amplification. Repertoires were generated with immunoSEQ multiplex PCR, while TCRdb's copy carries only in-frame clones and drops some. That table furnishes V, J and clone size, whereas the DNA furnished D and trimming. The table has more than 110,000 clones, 70% to 85% seen once. This chain uses TRBV21-1 with TRBJ2-7; the D call in the table, TRBD2, was not verified against the DNA. TRBV21-1 counts as a pseudogene. Sequenced: peripheral blood. The sequence was collected from a woman at least 80 years old in a cohort sampled during active or convalescent COVID-19. The CDR3 is CASREKYEQYF. The CDR3 nucleotides are TGTGCCAGCAGGGAGAAATACGAGCAGTACTTC.